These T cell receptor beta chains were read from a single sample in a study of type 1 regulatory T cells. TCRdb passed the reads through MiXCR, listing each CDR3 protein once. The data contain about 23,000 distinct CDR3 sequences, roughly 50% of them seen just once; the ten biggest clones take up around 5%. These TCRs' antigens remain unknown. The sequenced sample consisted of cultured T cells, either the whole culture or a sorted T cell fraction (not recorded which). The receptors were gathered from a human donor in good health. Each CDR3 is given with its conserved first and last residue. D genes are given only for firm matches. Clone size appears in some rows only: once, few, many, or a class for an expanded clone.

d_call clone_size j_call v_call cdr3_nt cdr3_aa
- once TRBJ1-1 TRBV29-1 TGCAGCGCCGGTGGGGGAACTGAAGCTTTCTTT CSAGGGTEAFF
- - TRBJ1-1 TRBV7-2 TGTGCCAGCAGCAGGTCAGGGTATAACACTGAAGCTTTCTTT CASSRSGYNTEAFF
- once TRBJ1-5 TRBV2 TGTGCCAGCAGTGAAGCGAAGTACGGGAGCAATCAGCCCCAGCATTTT CASSEAKYGSNQPQHF
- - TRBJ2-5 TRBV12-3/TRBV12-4 TGTGCCAGCAGTTTAAGATGGGGGCGGGGTTCGTACCAAGAGACCCAGTACTTC CASSLRWGRGSYQETQYF
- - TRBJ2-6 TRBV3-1 TGTGCCAGCAGCCAAGAGCGGGGGCGCACTGGGGCCAACGTCCTGACTTTC CASSQERGRTGANVLTF
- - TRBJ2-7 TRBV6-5 TGTGCCAGCAGTTACTCGGGCGCAGGGGTGACCTACGAGCAGTACTTC CASSYSGAGVTYEQYF
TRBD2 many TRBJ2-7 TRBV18 TGTGCCAGCTCACAAGGACTAGCGGGAACCTACGAGCAGTACTTC CASSQGLAGTYEQYF
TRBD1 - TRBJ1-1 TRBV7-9 TGTGCCAGCAGCTTAGCACGGTCGACAGGGACCGACACTGAAGCTTTCTTT CASSLARSTGTDTEAFF
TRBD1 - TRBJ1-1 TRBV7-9 TGTGCCAGCAGCCCCCGGACAGGGGCGGGCACTGAAGCTTTCTTT CASSPRTGAGTEAFF
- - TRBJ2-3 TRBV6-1 TGTGCCAGCAGTGGGGATAGCACAGATACGCAGTATTTT CASSGDSTDTQYF
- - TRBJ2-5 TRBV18 TGTGCCAGCTCACCGGACAGACGCCAAGAGATCCAGTACTTC CASSPDRRQEIQYF
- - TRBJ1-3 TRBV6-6 TGTGCCAGCAGTTATTCCCCTGTAGTGCGAAACACCATATATTTT CASSYSPVVRNTIYF
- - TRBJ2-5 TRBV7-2 TGTGCCAGCAGCTTATCTGGGGCCCAGTACTTC CASSLSGAQYF
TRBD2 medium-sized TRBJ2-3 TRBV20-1 TGCAGTGCTAACCGCCTAGCGGGGGTTCGAACAGATACGCAGTATTTT CSANRLAGVRTDTQYF
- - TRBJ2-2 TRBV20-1 TGCAGTGCTAGGGTGTCGGGGGCGGGTACCGGGGAGCTGTTTTTT CSARVSGAGTGELFF
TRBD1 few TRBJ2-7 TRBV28 TGTGCCAGCAGCCCCCAACCGGGACAGGGTGTGTACGAGCAGTACTTC CASSPQPGQGVYEQYF
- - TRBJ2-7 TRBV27 TGTGCCAGCAGTTTGAGGGGATGGGACCCCCGTTGGCGCGAGCAGTACTTC CASSLRGWDPRWREQYF
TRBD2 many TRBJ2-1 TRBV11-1 TGTGCCAGCAGCAAACCGGGACTAGCGTTCAATGAGCAGTTCTTC CASSKPGLAFNEQFF
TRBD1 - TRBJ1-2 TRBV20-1 TGCAGTGCTAGACCAATTCGACAGGGTTGGGATGGCTACACCTTC CSARPIRQGWDGYTF
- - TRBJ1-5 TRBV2 TGTGCCAGCAGTGAAGGGACAGTGGGCAATCAGCCCCAGCATTTT CASSEGTVGNQPQHF
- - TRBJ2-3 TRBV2 TGTGCCAGCAGTGCCGGGACTCTTAGCACAGATACGCAGTATTTT CASSAGTLSTDTQYF
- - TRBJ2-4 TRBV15 TGTGCCACCAGCCCCGGCGGAGGGAACATTCAGTACTTC CATSPGGGNIQYF
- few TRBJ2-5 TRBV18 TGTGCCAGCTCGCGGGGAGAGACCCAGTACTTC CASSRGETQYF
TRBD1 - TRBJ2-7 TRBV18 TGTGCCAGCTCACTTACACAGGGGACGTCCAACGAGCAGTACTTC CASSLTQGTSNEQYF
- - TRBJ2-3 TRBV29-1 TGCAGCATAATAGGACGAGGGGCAGATACGCAGTATTTT CSIIGRGADTQYF
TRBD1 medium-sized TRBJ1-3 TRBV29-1 TGCAGCGTCTCCGACAGGGCTGGAAACACCATATATTTT CSVSDRAGNTIYF
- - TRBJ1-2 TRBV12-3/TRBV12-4 TGTGCCACGGGAGACTTGGGAGGCTACACCTTC CATGDLGGYTF
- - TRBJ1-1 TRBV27 TGTGCCAGCAGTCCACAGGTTCCTTCAACCGCTTTCTTT CASSPQVPSTAFF
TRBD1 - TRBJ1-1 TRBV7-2 TGTGTCAGCAGCTTAGCGCGGACAGGGGCGAGTGACACTGAAGCTTTCTTT CVSSLARTGASDTEAFF
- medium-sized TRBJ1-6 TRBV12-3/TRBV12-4 TGTGCCAGCAGTGCCCTGCGGGGTCAAAATTCACCCCTCCACTTT CASSALRGQNSPLHF
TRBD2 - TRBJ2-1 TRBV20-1 TGCAGTGCCACTAGCGGGGGGGCCTCTCGGGATGAGCAGTTCTTC CSATSGGASRDEQFF
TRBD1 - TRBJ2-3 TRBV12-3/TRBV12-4 TGTGCCAGCAGAATAAGGGGGCGTACAGATACGCAGTATTTT CASRIRGRTDTQYF
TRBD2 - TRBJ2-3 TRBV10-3 TGTGCCATCAGTGAGCCAGTAGCGGGGGGTACAGATACGCAGTATTTT CAISEPVAGGTDTQYF
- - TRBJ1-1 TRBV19 TGTGCCAGTAGGCTAAGGGGCCTGGGCACTGAAGCTTTCTTT CASRLRGLGTEAFF
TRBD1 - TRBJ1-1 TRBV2 TGTGCCAGCAGAATGACAGGGCTAATCATGCACACTGAAGCTTTCTTT CASRMTGLIMHTEAFF
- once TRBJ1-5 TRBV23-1 TGCGCCAGCAGTCAATCAGCCAGGGTCGCCAATCAGCCCCAGCATTTT CASSQSARVANQPQHF
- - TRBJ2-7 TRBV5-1 TGCGCCAGCAGCACAGGAGACAGGAGTATCTACGAGCAGTACTTC CASSTGDRSIYEQYF
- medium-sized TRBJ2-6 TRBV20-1 TGCAGTGCTAGAGAGGCGAGGGCTGGGGCCAACGTCCTGACTTTC CSAREARAGANVLTF
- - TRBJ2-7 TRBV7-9 TGTGCCAGCAGCTTAGTACAGGGAGGGTCCTACGAGCAGTACTTC CASSLVQGGSYEQYF
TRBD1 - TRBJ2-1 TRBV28 TGTGCCAGCAGCACAGCCGGACAGGTCTACAATGAGCAGTTCTTC CASSTAGQVYNEQFF
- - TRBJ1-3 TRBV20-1 TGCAGTGCTAGAGTTGTCTCTGGAAACACCATATATTTT CSARVVSGNTIYF
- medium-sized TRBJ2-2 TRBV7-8 TGTGCCAGCAGCCGCACCCTGGGACTCCTCCTGTTTTTT CASSRTLGLLLFF
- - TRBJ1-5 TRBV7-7 TGTGCCAGCAGCTTTGATCGGCCCCAGCATTTT CASSFDRPQHF
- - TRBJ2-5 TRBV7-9 TGTGCCAGCAGCTTAGGCCTCGGTTCGTACCAAGAGACCCAGTACTTC CASSLGLGSYQETQYF
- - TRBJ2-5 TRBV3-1 TGTGCCAGCAGCCATGGCCTCGGGGGGACCCAGTACTTC CASSHGLGGTQYF
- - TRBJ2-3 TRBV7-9 TGTGCCAGCAGCCAATCGGCAGATACGCAGTATTTT CASSQSADTQYF
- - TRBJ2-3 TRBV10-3 TGTGCCATCAGTGGAAAAGGAATAGATACGCAGTATTTT CAISGKGIDTQYF
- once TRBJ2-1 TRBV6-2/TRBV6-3 TGTGCGAGCATCAGTGGAGGGGGCGCTACCTACAATGAGCAGTTCTTC CASISGGGATYNEQFF
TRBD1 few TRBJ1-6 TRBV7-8 TGTGCCAGCAGGACAGGGAACTATAATTCACCCCTCCACTTT CASRTGNYNSPLHF
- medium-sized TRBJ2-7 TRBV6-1 TGTGCCAGCGAACAAGTCTTTAGCTCCTACGAGCAGTACTTC CASEQVFSSYEQYF
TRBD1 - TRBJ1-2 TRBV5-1 TGCACCAGCAGCAAAGACAGGGATGGCTACACCTTC CTSSKDRDGYTF
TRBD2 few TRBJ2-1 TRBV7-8 TGTGCCAGCAGCCCGCGGAGAGTAGCGGGGGGTTCGTACAATGAGCAGTTCTTC CASSPRRVAGGSYNEQFF
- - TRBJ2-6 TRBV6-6 TGTGCCAGCAAGACTGGGGCCAACGTCCTGACTTTC CASKTGANVLTF
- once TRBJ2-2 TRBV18 TGTGCCAGCTCACCAGAGGGGCTGAACACCGGGGAGCTGTTTTTT CASSPEGLNTGELFF
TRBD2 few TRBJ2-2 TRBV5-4 TGTGCCAGCAGCTTGGCTGCGGGGGGGTGGACCGGGGAGCTGTTTTTT CASSLAAGGWTGELFF
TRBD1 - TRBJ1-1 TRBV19 TGTGCCAGTAGTATTAGGGGACAGACCCTGAACACTGAAGCTTTCTTT CASSIRGQTLNTEAFF
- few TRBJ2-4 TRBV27 TGTGCCAGCAGGGAGTGGGGGTTGTCTACGGCCAAAAACATTCAGTACTTC CASREWGLSTAKNIQYF
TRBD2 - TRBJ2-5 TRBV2 TGTGCCAGCAAAGAGCGGGACTCTTGGCGGGAGACCCAGTACTTC CASKERDSWRETQYF
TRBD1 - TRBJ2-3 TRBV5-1 TGCGCCAGCAGCTTGGCCTTACAGGGGGCCTACACAGATACGCAGTATTTT CASSLALQGAYTDTQYF
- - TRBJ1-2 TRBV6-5 TGTGCCAGCAGGTCTAGCGGGCAGGAGGGCGGCTACACCTTC CASRSSGQEGGYTF